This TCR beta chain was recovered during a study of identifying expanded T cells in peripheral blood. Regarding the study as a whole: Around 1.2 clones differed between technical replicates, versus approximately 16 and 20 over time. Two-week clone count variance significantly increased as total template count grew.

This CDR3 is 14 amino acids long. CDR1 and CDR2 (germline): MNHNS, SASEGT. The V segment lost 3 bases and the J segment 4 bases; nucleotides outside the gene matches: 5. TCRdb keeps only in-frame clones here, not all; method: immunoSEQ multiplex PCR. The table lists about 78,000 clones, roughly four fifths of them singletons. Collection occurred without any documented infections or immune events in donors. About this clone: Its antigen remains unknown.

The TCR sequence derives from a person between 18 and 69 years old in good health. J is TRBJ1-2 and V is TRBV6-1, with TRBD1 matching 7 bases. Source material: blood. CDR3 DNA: TGTGCCAGCAGTGAGACCGACAGGGTCTATGGCTACACCTTC. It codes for CASSETDRVYGYTF.